One and the same sample provided the 29 T cell receptor beta chains below, sequenced in a study of lung T cells in sarcoidosis with Löfgren's syndrome. TCRdb ran MiXCR on the reads and lists one entry per CDR3 protein. Of more than 50,000 distinct CDR3 sequences listed, around 20% are singletons. The sequencing sample was made of CD4+ T cells from PBMCs. The source of these receptors is a human donor with sarcoidosis (Löfgren's syndrome or another form), or a control subject (not recorded which).

The chain is built from TRBV11-2 and TRBJ2-1; TRBD2 agrees at 8 bases. V gave up 0 bases and J gave up 6 bases; unmatched junction bases: 16. CDR1 is SGHAT and CDR2 is FQNNGV in the germline V gene. The CDR3 sequence is 19 residues long. In DNA, the CDR3 is TGTGCCAGCAGCTTAGATACGGGAGGGGCAGGGGCTATTAGCAATGAGCAGTTCTTC. It codes for CASSLDTGGAGAISNEQFF.

In regard to this clonotype: A much bigger clone sits one base away, suggesting this may be a read error. J is TRBJ2-7 and V is TRBV20-1; D unresolved. CDR3 length: 13 amino acids. Germline V gene sequence: CDR1 DFQATT, CDR2 SNEGSKA (reference sequence). CDR3: CSYKVFGTGERYF. The CDR3 nucleotides are TGCAGTTATAAAGTCTTCGGTACTGGTGAGCGGTACTTC.

This clonotype was seen a handful of times. The chain combines TRBV20-1 with TRBJ2-7; tentative D call: TRBD2 (5 bases). The length of the CDR3 is 16 residues. The V and J ends lost 1 base and 0 bases respectively, with 16 bases between them. Germline V gene sequence: CDR1 DFQATT, CDR2 SNEGSKA (reference sequence). Written as DNA, the CDR3 is TGCAGTGCTAGAGTGAGGAACACTAGGAGCTCCTACGAGCAGTACGTC. The encoded protein is CSARVRNTRSSYEQYV.

This clonotype was recorded only once. A much larger clonotype is one base distant, so this may be a read error. The chain uses TRBV24-1 and TRBJ1-1; 7 bases map to TRBD1. Germline-derived CDR1 and CDR2 are KGHDR and SFDVKD. The CDR3 is 14 residues long. The CDR3 sequence: CATSESTGATEASF. The CDR3 region has the DNA TGTGCCACCAGTGAGAGTACAGGGGCCACTGAAGCTTCCTTT.

This rearrangement joins TRBV7-9 to TRBJ1-1; D uncertain. This CDR3 is 13 amino acids long. Germline CDR1 reads SEHNR; CDR2 reads FQNEAQ (reference sequence). Trimming shortened V by 3 bases and J by 4 bases, and 9 bases separated the two germline ends. DNA of the CDR3: TGTGCCAGCAGCTTGACCGGCGGCACTGAAGCTTTCTTT. Amino acid sequence: CASSLTGGTEAFF.

As for this clonotype: A read error may explain this, as a much larger clone is one base away. The chain is built from TRBV10-3 and TRBJ2-1; 8 bases are a match to TRBD2. This CDR3 spans 16 amino acids. Germline loops: CDR1 ENHRY, CDR2 SYGVKD. CDR3 amino acids: CAIRDATSEFYNERFF. The CDR3 DNA is TGTGCCATCAGGGATGCGACTAGCGAGTTCTACAATGAGCGGTTCTTC.

The chain carries TRBV6-2 or TRBV6-3 and TRBJ2-2; possibly TRBD1 for D (6 bases). This CDR3 spans 18 amino acids. V lost 2 bases to trimming and J lost 0 bases, with 16 bases between them. Germline values: CDR1 MNHEY, CDR2 SVGEGT. CDR3 DNA sequence: TGTGCCAGCAGTTACCCTCAGGGGCGACCAACGAACACCGGGGAGCTGTTTTTT. This encodes CASSYPQGRPTNTGELFF.

On this clonotype: A read error may explain this, as a much larger clone is one base away. J is TRBJ2-5 and V is TRBV25-1, with TRBD2 matching over 10 bases. Germline lookup yields CDR1 MGHDK and CDR2 SYGVNS. Germline trimming cut 4 bases from V and 5 bases from J; bases unmatched to any gene: 7. The CDR3 covers 15 residues. The CDR3 reads CASSATISGGETQYF. CDR3 nucleotides: TGTGCCAGCAGTGCGACCATTAGCGGGGGGGAGACCCAGTACTTC.

This clonotype was counted at least ten times. CDR3 protein: CASRPLGLAGGRDEQFF. CDR3 DNA sequence: TGTGCCAGCAGGCCACTCGGACTAGCGGGGGGGCGTGATGAGCAGTTCTTC. The chain combines TRBV2 with TRBJ2-1; 15 bases match TRBD2. Per the germline V gene, CDR1 is SNHLY and CDR2 is FYNNEI. V was clipped by 6 bases and J by 8 bases; unmatched bases: 11. CDR3 length: 17 residues.

There are many counts of this clonotype. J is TRBJ2-7 and V is TRBV27; no definite D call. CDR1 is MNHEY and CDR2 is SMNVEV in the germline V gene (reference sequence). V was trimmed by 2 bases and J by 0 bases, leaving 8 bases between them. This CDR3 has 14 residues. DNA of the CDR3: TGTGCCAGCAGTTTAAAGGACGGCTCCTACGAGCAGTACTTC. It translates to CASSLKDGSYEQYF.

This clonotype was detected a few times. The V and J genes are TRBV7-9 and TRBJ2-1; D possibly corresponds to TRBD2 (6 bases). V was trimmed by 3 bases and J by 8 bases, leaving 14 bases between them. Germline CDR1 SEHNR, CDR2 FQNEAQ (reference sequence). This CDR3 region has 14 residues. Written as DNA, the CDR3 is TGTGCCAGCAGCTTCGCGGGGACTTGGGATGAGCAGTTCTTC. This encodes CASSFAGTWDEQFF. Together with reference TRBV7-9 and TRBJ2-1, the CDR3 gives the full variable domain: DTGVSQNPRHKITKRGQNVTFRCDPISEHNRLYWYRQTLGQGPEFLTYFQNEAQLEKSRLLSDRFSAERPKGSFSTLEIQRTEQGDSAMYLCASSFAGTWDEQFFGPGTRLTVL.

This clonotype was picked up many times. V gene TRBV28 combines with J gene TRBJ2-7; the D is unclear. The CDR3 consists of 14 residues. V dropped 7 bases and J dropped 4 bases, with 17 bases sitting between them. Looked up from germline, CDR1 is MDHEN and CDR2 is SYDVKM. The CDR3 DNA follows: TGTGCCAGCAAGGGCCAGGCGGAGTTGTACGAGCAGTACTTC. This encodes CASKGQAELYEQYF.

The rearrangement links TRBV11-1 to TRBJ2-1; TRBD2 aligns across 11 bases. The CDR3 sequence is 15 residues long. CDR1 and CDR2 (germline): SGHAT, FQDESV (reference sequence). The ends lost 2 bases at V and 10 bases at J; junction bases unmatched: 7. The CDR3 DNA is TGTGCCAGCAGCTTACTTACTAGCGGGAGTGGGGAGCAGTTCTTC. Residues: CASSLLTSGSGEQFF.

The rearrangement uses TRBV29-1 and TRBJ2-3; perhaps TRBD2 as D (6 bases). V was pared by 7 bases and J by 1 base, with 15 bases between. The V gene's germline CDR1 is SQVTM and CDR2 ANQGSEA. This CDR3 is 14 amino acids long. CDR3 nucleotide sequence: TGCAGCGCTGGGGGACTTACCGGCACAGATACGCAGTATTTT. It yields the protein CSAGGLTGTDTQYF.

The rearrangement uses TRBV7-8 and TRBJ2-3; 7 bases fit TRBD1. This CDR3 has 14 residues. Unmatched junction bases numbered 7, after V lost 6 bases and J lost 4 bases. CDR1 is SGHVS and CDR2 is FQNEAQ in the germline V gene. CDR3 nucleotide sequence: TGTGCCAGCAGATCAGACAGGGTGGCAGATACGCAGTATTTT. It yields the protein CASRSDRVADTQYF.

The CDR3 loop is CASSLPGQVSYEQYF. The CDR3 DNA sequence: TGTGCCAGCAGTTTACCCGGACAGGTGTCCTACGAGCAGTACTTC. The rearrangement uses TRBV28 and TRBJ2-7; 7 bases are a match to TRBD1. Germline assignment: CDR1 MDHEN and CDR2 SYDVKM. There are 15 residues in the CDR3. The trim removed 2 bases at V and 1 base at J, leaving 5 bases unmatched.

V is TRBV4-2 and J is TRBJ2-1; 7 bases match TRBD2. Germline CDR1 is LGHNA and CDR2 is YNFKEQ. Trimming at V came to 7 bases and at J to 7 bases, leaving 16 bases not matched to a gene. CDR3 length: 16 amino acids. The CDR3 DNA is TGTGCCAGCACCTCGGAGGCTAGCGGAACCTGGAATGAGCAGTTCTTC. This translates into CASTSEASGTWNEQFF.

This clonotype was picked up many times. This chain uses TRBV6-1 with TRBJ1-1; D is perhaps TRBD1 (5 bases). The germline V gene has CDR1 MNHNS and CDR2 SASEGT. CDR3 size: 15 residues. Trimming removed 6 bases from V and 5 bases from J, with 19 bases in between. CDR3 in DNA: TGTGCCAGCAGCTATCCCGGGACGGTGAGAACTGAAGCTTTCTTT. The encoded protein is CASSYPGTVRTEAFF.

A remark on this clonotype: Given a much more abundant clone one base away, this may be a read error. The V gene is TRBV15, the J gene TRBJ1-4; weak D call: TRBD1 (6 bases). Germline lookup yields CDR1 LNHNV and CDR2 YYDKDF (reference sequence). This CDR3 region has 16 residues. CDR3 bases: TGTGCCACCAGCAGAGAAGGACAGCTAACTAATGAAAAACTGCTTTTT. It codes for CATSREGQLTNEKLLF.

This clonotype occurred many times. The chain links TRBV28 to TRBJ1-4; 7 positions agree with TRBD1. Germline CDR1 and CDR2: MDHEN and SYDVKM. V lost 6 bases, J lost 8 bases, and 15 bases stayed unmatched. The CDR3 is 16 amino acids. Here the CDR3 DNA reads TGTGCCAGCAGCTCCCCCGCGACAGGGCCGAGGGAAAAACTGTTTTTT. This gives the protein CASSSPATGPREKLFF.

This clonotype has a handful of counts. A read error may account for a junction end that differs from germline. This chain connects TRBV12-3 or TRBV12-4 to TRBJ1-2; tentative D call: TRBD1 (6 bases). This CDR3 is 13 amino acids long. The CDR3 region is CASSPRGASPHFF. CDR3 in DNA: TGTGCCAGCAGCCCGAGGGGGGCGTCCCCCCATTTCTTC.

The V gene is TRBV28, the J gene TRBJ1-4; 8 positions agree with TRBD1. J lost 5 bases, V lost 6 bases, and 11 bases had no gene match. This CDR3 spans 16 amino acids. CDR1 is MDHEN and CDR2 is SYDVKM in the germline V gene. The CDR3 sequence is CASRLFRDRTNEKLFF. The DNA of the CDR3 is TGTGCCAGCAGACTGTTCAGGGACAGGACCAATGAAAAACTGTTTTTT.

This clonotype was counted between two and nine times. The V and J genes are TRBV4-1 and TRBJ2-1; no clear D. This CDR3 comprises 16 residues. The germline V gene encodes CDR1 MGHRA and CDR2 YSYEKL. Trimming took 0 bases from V and 2 from J, leaving 11 bases between them. The CDR3 coding sequence is TGCGCCAGCAGCCAAGAAGCCGGATATACCTACAATGAGCAGTTCTTC. This encodes CASSQEAGYTYNEQFF.

This clonotype was seen ten or more times. V is TRBV20-1 and J is TRBJ1-1; tentatively, D is TRBD1 (5 bases). V shed 6 bases and J shed 4 bases, with 12 bases lying between them. The CDR3 has 12 amino acids. Germline assignment: CDR1 DFQATT and CDR2 SNEGSKA (reference sequence). CDR3: CSAPGSATEAFF. CDR3 sequence (DNA): TGCAGTGCCCCAGGGTCGGCCACTGAAGCTTTCTTT.

This clonotype was detected once. A much larger clone differs by one base, so this may be a read error. The chain is built from TRBV7-2 and TRBJ1-2; the match to TRBD1 covers 8 bases. In germline, CDR1 is SGHTA, CDR2 FQGNSA. Unmatched junction bases numbered 13, after V lost 5 bases and J lost 8 bases. The CDR3 has 15 amino acids. This CDR3 reads CASSLSLQGDRGYTF. The CDR3 nucleotides are TGTGCCAGCAGCCTAAGCCTACAGGGGGATCGGGGCTACACCTTC.

A note on this clonotype: A read error is possible here, since a much larger clone lies one base away. The rearrangement joins TRBV19 to TRBJ1-2; no reliable D call. This CDR3 contains 13 residues. In germline, CDR1 is LNHDA, CDR2 SQIVND (reference sequence). Trimming removed 0 bases from V and 3 bases from J, with 5 bases in between. The CDR3 DNA reads as TGTGCCAGTAGTATAGAGGGGTACTATGGCTACACCTTC. It is translated as CASSIEGYYGYTF. The full variable domain, with the rest looked up from reference TRBV19 and TRBJ1-2, is DGGITQSPKYLFRKEGQNVTLSCEQNLNHDAMYWYRQDPGQGLRLIYYSQIVNDFQKGDIAEGYSVSREKKESFPLTVTSAQKNPTAFYLCASSIEGYYGYTFGSGTRLTVV.

This clonotype is categorized as medium-sized. J is TRBJ2-1 and V is TRBV27; 11 positions match TRBD2. In germline, CDR1 is MNHEY, CDR2 SMNVEV (reference sequence). The CDR3 sequence is 15 residues long. After removal of 4 bases from V and 4 bases from J, the junction contained 3 bases not matched to a gene. The CDR3 protein is CASSSLAGAYNEQFF. The CDR3 DNA sequence: TGTGCCAGCAGTTCACTAGCGGGAGCTTACAATGAGCAGTTCTTC.

This clonotype was seen at least ten times. The chain combines TRBV7-2 with TRBJ1-4; D is undetermined. The V gene's germline CDR1 is SGHTA and CDR2 FQGNSA. CDR3 length equals 15 residues. V was shortened by 3 bases and J by 8 bases, with 16 bases between the two germline ends. CDR3 region: CASSFSRGFNEKLFF. The DNA of the CDR3 is TGTGCCAGCAGCTTTAGTCGGGGTTTTAACGAAAAACTGTTTTTT.

With respect to this clonotype: Being one base from a much bigger clone, this may be a read error. The rearrangement joins TRBV4-1 to TRBJ2-3, with D possibly being TRBD1 or TRBD2 (5 bases each). This CDR3 contains 15 residues. Looked up from germline, CDR1 is MGHRA and CDR2 is YSYEKL. The CDR3 bases are TGCGCCAGCAGCCTTTTAGCGAAAAACACAGGTACGCAGTATTTT. Translating gives CASSLLAKNTGTQYF.